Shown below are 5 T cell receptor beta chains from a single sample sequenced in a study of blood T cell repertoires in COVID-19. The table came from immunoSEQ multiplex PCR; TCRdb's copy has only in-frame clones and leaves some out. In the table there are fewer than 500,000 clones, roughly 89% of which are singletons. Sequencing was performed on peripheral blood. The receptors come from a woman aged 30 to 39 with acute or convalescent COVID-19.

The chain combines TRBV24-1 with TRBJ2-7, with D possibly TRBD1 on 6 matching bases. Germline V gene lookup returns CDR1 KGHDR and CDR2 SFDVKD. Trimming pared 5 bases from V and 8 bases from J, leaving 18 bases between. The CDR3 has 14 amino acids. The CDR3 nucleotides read TGTGCCACCAGTGCCCCAGGGGCAGAGGGGAAGCAGTACTTC. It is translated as CATSAPGAEGKQYF.

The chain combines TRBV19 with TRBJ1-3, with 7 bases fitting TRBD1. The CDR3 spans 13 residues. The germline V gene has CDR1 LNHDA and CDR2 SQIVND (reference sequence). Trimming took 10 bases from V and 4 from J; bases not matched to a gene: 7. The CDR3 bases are TGTGCCACCCAGGGGGTAAGAGGAAACACCATATATTTT. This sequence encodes CATQGVRGNTIYF.

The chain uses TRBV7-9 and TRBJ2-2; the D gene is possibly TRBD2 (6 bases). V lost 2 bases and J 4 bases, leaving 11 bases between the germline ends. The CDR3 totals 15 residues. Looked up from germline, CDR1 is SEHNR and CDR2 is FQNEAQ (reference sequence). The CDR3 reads CASSLLRGGTGELFF. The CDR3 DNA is TGTGCCAGCAGCTTACTGCGGGGTGGCACCGGGGAGCTGTTTTTT.

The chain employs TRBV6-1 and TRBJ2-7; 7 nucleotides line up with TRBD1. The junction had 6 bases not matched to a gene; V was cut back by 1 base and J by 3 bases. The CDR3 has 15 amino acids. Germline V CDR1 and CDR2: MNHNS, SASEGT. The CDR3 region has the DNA TGTGCCAGCAGTGAAGTCCAGGGGGTAAGCTACGAGCAGTACTTC. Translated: CASSEVQGVSYEQYF.

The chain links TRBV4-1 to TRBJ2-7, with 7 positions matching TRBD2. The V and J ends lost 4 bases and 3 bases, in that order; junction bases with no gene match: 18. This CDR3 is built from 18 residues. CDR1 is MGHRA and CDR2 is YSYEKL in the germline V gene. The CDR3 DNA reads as TGCGCCAGCAGCCTCCCGACTCTAGCGGTGAGACTCTGCTACGAGCAGTACTTC. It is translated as CASSLPTLAVRLCYEQYF.